The 13 T cell receptor beta chains below were found in one sample sequenced in a study of shared clonotypes between healthy human individuals. Clones were read by immunoSEQ multiplex PCR, and TCRdb kept only the in-frame ones, dropping some. The table includes about 380,000 clones, roughly 96% detected once. The sample consisted of memory CD8+ T cells sorted from blood. Subset of the sample: CD45RO+ cells pooled with CCR7-negative TemRA cells. All receptors come from a man under 40 in good health.

To note about this clone: Other DNA sequences from this sample encode an identical CDR3 as well. The chain carries TRBV28 and TRBJ2-7, with D perhaps matching TRBD1 (6 bases). Germline V CDR1 and CDR2: MDHEN, SYDVKM. The CDR3 has 13 residues. The germline V and J ends were trimmed by 3 bases and 1 base, with 7 bases remaining between them. The CDR3 sequence: CASSLTGSYEQYF. The CDR3 DNA sequence: TGTGCCAGCAGTTTGACAGGTTCCTACGAGCAGTACTTC. Full variable domain (missing parts from reference TRBV28 and TRBJ2-7): DVKVTQSSRYLVKRTGEKVFLECVQDMDHENMFWYRQDPGLGLRLIYFSYDVKMKEKGDIPEGYSVSREKKERFSLILESASTNQTSMYLCASSLTGSYEQYFGPGTRLTVT.

V and J are TRBV27 and TRBJ1-6; 9 bases match TRBD1. V lost 6 bases, J lost 9 bases, and 3 bases stayed unmatched. The CDR3 spans 13 residues. Germline CDR1 MNHEY, CDR2 SMNVEV (reference sequence). The CDR3 nucleotides read TGTGCCAGCAGGGTACAGGGGGCTTCACCCCTCCACTTT. It specifies CASRVQGASPLHF.

The chain recombines TRBV2 with TRBJ1-6, with D possibly TRBD1 on 5 matching bases. This CDR3 comprises 14 residues. Per germline, CDR1 SNHLY and CDR2 FYNNEI. V dropped 6 bases and J dropped 8 bases, with 14 bases sitting between them. The CDR3 region has the DNA TGTGCCAGCAGCGCAACCCCGGGGGATTCACCCCTCCACTTT. Its protein product is CASSATPGDSPLHF.

CDR3 in amino acids: CASSLVSSGRGDTQYF. The CDR3 DNA reads TGTGCCAGCAGCTTAGTGTCTAGCGGGAGGGGAGATACGCAGTATTTT. The chain is built from TRBV13 and TRBJ2-3; the match to TRBD2 covers 12 bases. The V and J ends lost 1 base and 5 bases, in that order; junction bases with no gene match: 4. Per germline, CDR1 PRHDT and CDR2 FYEKMQ (reference sequence). The length of the CDR3 is 16 residues.

The V and J genes are TRBV5-1 and TRBJ1-1; D call uncertain. The CDR3 extends over 15 amino acids. Germline V CDR1 and CDR2: SGHRS, YFSETQ. The V and J ends lost 1 base and 1 base respectively, with 11 bases between them. The CDR3 region is CASSLSPSGNTEAFF. Written as DNA, the CDR3 is TGCGCCAGCAGCTTGTCGCCCTCAGGGAACACTGAAGCTTTCTTT.

The chain carries TRBV29-1 and TRBJ2-5, with TRBD1 as a possible D gene (6 bases). The V end was cut by 0 bases, the J end by 0 bases, with 17 bases between. This CDR3 is 17 amino acids long. Per the germline V gene, CDR1 is SQVTM and CDR2 is ANQGSEA. The CDR3 coding sequence is TGCAGCGTTGAAGATGCGGGTGGGGGCCTGTACCAAGAGACCCAGTACTTC. It encodes CSVEDAGGGLYQETQYF.

The chain links TRBV19 to TRBJ2-7; no clear D. The germline gives CDR1 LNHDA, CDR2 SQIVND (reference sequence). CDR3 length: 14 residues. Trimming shortened V by 3 bases and J by 2 bases, and 11 bases separated the two germline ends. CDR3 sequence (DNA): TGTGCCAGTAGTATTATCGACCGCACCTACGAGCAGTACTTC. It specifies CASSIIDRTYEQYF.

The chain joins TRBV5-5 to TRBJ1-3, with D possibly matching TRBD1 (6 bases). The V gene lost 2 bases and the J gene lost 3 bases, with 15 bases spanning the gap. The CDR3 sequence is 16 residues long. Per germline, CDR1 SGHKS and CDR2 YYEKEE (reference sequence). CDR3: CASSFSTGLDGNTIYF. CDR3 sequence (DNA): TGTGCCAGCAGCTTTTCGACAGGCCTTGATGGAAACACCATATATTTT. The full variable domain, its missing parts supplied by reference TRBV5-5 and TRBJ1-3, is DAGVTQSPTHLIKTRGQQVTLRCSPISGHKSVSWYQQVLGQGPQFIFQYYEKEERGRGNFPDRFSARQFPNYSSELNVNALLLGDSALYLCASSFSTGLDGNTIYFGEGSWLTVV.

The CDR3 loop reads CASSPNVYSGNTIYF. The CDR3 DNA sequence: TGTGCCAGCTCACCAAACGTCTACTCTGGAAACACCATATATTTT. V is TRBV18 and J is TRBJ1-3; D call uncertain. CDR1 and CDR2 (germline): KGHSH, LQKENI. The CDR3 runs to 15 residues. V dropped 2 bases and J dropped 0 bases, with 8 bases sitting between them.

CDR3 bases: TGTGCCAGCAGTTTATTGTGGCGACCTCATGAAGCTTTCTTT. This translates into CASSLLWRPHEAFF. V is TRBV28 and J is TRBJ1-1, with D hard to call. The germline gives CDR1 MDHEN, CDR2 SYDVKM. Trimming shortened V by 1 base and J by 7 bases, and 13 bases separated the two germline ends. CDR3 length equals 14 residues. The full variable domain, rest sourced from reference TRBV28 and TRBJ1-1, is DVKVTQSSRYLVKRTGEKVFLECVQDMDHENMFWYRQDPGLGLRLIYFSYDVKMKEKGDIPEGYSVSREKKERFSLILESASTNQTSMYLCASSLLWRPHEAFFGQGTRLTVV.

This clone has only one observation. The rearrangement links TRBV5-6 to TRBJ2-7; D possibly corresponds to TRBD1 (5 bases). The CDR3 covers 14 residues. V dropped 0 bases and J dropped 3 bases, with 10 bases sitting between them. Germline V lookup: CDR1 SGHDT, CDR2 YYEEEE. CDR3 DNA sequence: TGTGCCAGCAGCTTGGCGCAGGGTCTCTACGAGCAGTACTTC. This translates into CASSLAQGLYEQYF.

As regards this clone: The same CDR3 can be traced to other DNA sequences in this sample. The V and J genes are TRBV6-5 and TRBJ1-2; D is perhaps TRBD1 (6 bases). CDR3 length equals 15 residues. Germline lookup yields CDR1 MNHEY and CDR2 SVGAGI. The ends were cut back, 2 bases at V and 4 bases at J, with 14 bases in the middle. The CDR3 is CASSYSLTGLYGYTF. DNA for the CDR3: TGTGCCAGCAGTTACAGCTTGACAGGTCTCTATGGCTACACCTTC.

The chain joins TRBV5-1 to TRBJ2-1; D gene ambiguous. Germline V gives CDR1 SGHRS, CDR2 YFSETQ. With 5 bases removed from V and 7 bases from J, the gap between germline ends came to 10 bases. The CDR3 contains 12 residues. CDR3: CASRWVGNEQFF. The CDR3 DNA reads as TGCGCCAGCAGGTGGGTAGGGAATGAGCAGTTCTTC.